This T cell receptor (beta chain) is from a study of T-cell reconstitution after alpha-beta-depleted transplantation in children. Whole-study findings and limits: Some patients showed high day-60 TCRbeta diversity, which derived from surviving recipient T cells and thymic progenitors. Several hundred expanded graft clones reportedly supplied alpha-beta T cells about two months after transplant. Newly produced T cells mostly accounted for T-cell counts and diversity one year post-transplant.

This clonotype has at least ten counts. The antigen remains unidentified. Germline CDR1 and CDR2: SQVTM and ANQGSEA. The ends were cut back, 6 bases at V and 0 bases at J, with 5 bases in the middle. The CDR3 is made up of 11 amino acids. Preparing the TCRbeta library involved the use of unique molecular identifiers. TCRdb used MiXCR to reprocess the PCR reads, holding one entry per CDR3 protein. This table holds 480,000 or so distinct CDR3 sequences, over 9.5% found once. Material: PBMCs, obtained before TCRalphabeta/CD19-depleted stem cell transplant. The chain uses TRBV29-1 and TRBJ1-1; no firm D call. The TCR was taken from a child aged 2 to 10 with inherited bone marrow failure, due to receive a stem cell transplant. CDR3 DNA sequence: TGCAGCGTGGCGTTGAACACTGAAGCTTTCTTT. Translated, it gives CSVALNTEAFF.